Following are 8 T cell receptor beta chains from one sample sequenced in a study of T cell changes during pregnancy in multiple sclerosis. TCRdb's table, derived via immunoSEQ multiplex PCR, lists solely in-frame clones and lacks some. The table includes tens of thousands of clones, about nine tenths detected once. The source was CD4+ T cells from peripheral blood mononuclear cells, collected in the first trimester of pregnancy. Source of these receptors: a female donor with multiple sclerosis, enrolled in a pregnancy study.

The rearrangement links TRBV7-9 to TRBJ1-4; D gene ambiguous. Trimming removed 0 bases at V and 7 bases at J, with 6 bases between. CDR1 SEHNR and CDR2 FQNEAQ come from the germline V gene (reference sequence). The CDR3 spans 13 residues. The CDR3: CASSLANSEKLFF. DNA for the CDR3: TGTGCCAGCAGCTTAGCAAACAGTGAAAAACTGTTTTTT.

The chain carries TRBV4-1 and TRBJ1-5; TRBD1 matches at 8 bases. The germline V gene has CDR1 MGHRA and CDR2 YSYEKL. The junction had 4 bases not matched to a gene; V was cut back by 2 bases and J by 4 bases. This CDR3 region has 15 residues. This CDR3 reads CASSQTTGENQPQHF. CDR3 bases: TGCGCCAGCAGCCAAACGACAGGGGAGAATCAGCCCCAGCATTTT.

The chain is built from TRBV11-1 and TRBJ2-1; TRBD2 matches 10 bases. The CDR3 has 16 residues. V lost 6 bases and J lost 3; bases outside the gene matches: 8. Germline V gene sequence: CDR1 SGHAT, CDR2 FQDESV (reference sequence). The CDR3 sequence: CASRPPGTSVYNEQFF. In DNA, the CDR3 is TGTGCCAGCAGACCACCCGGGACTAGCGTCTACAATGAGCAGTTCTTC. Drawing the rest from reference TRBV11-1 and TRBJ2-1, the complete variable domain is EAEVAQSPRYKITEKSQAVAFWCDPISGHATLYWYRQILGQGPELLVQFQDESVVDDSQLPKDRFSAERLKGVDSTLKIQPAELGDSAMYLCASRPPGTSVYNEQFFGPGTRLTVL.

The chain recombines TRBV5-1 with TRBJ2-6, with D perhaps TRBD1 (5 bases). Germline CDR1 and CDR2: SGHRS and YFSETQ. The ends were cut back, 4 bases at V and 0 bases at J, with 11 bases in the middle. CDR3 size: 16 residues. CDR3 residues: CASSPNQGSGANVLTF. The CDR3 bases are TGCGCCAGCAGCCCCAATCAGGGCTCTGGGGCCAACGTCCTGACTTTC.

The gene calls are TRBV4-2 and TRBJ2-1; TRBD1 matches 7 bases. The CDR3 spans 16 residues. The germline V gene has CDR1 LGHNA and CDR2 YNFKEQ. V dropped 3 bases and J dropped 4; count of bases not matched to a gene: 9. The CDR3: CASSQHTGAVYNEQFF. In DNA form, the CDR3 reads TGTGCCAGCAGCCAGCACACAGGGGCGGTTTACAATGAGCAGTTCTTC.

This clone was found once. The V call is TRBV29-1, the J call TRBJ2-7, with D possibly TRBD1 on 6 matching bases. The CDR3 contains 13 residues. Per the germline V gene, CDR1 is SQVTM and CDR2 is ANQGSEA. Deletions cut 6 bases from V and 2 bases from J, with 14 bases between. The CDR3 nucleotides are TGCAGCGTCGCCGGACAGTACACCTACGAGCAGTACTTC. It is translated as CSVAGQYTYEQYF.

This clone was seen a handful of times. The rearrangement joins TRBV7-9 to TRBJ1-6; D is possibly TRBD1 (5 bases). Germline loops: CDR1 SEHNR, CDR2 FQNEAQ (reference sequence). CDR3 length equals 14 residues. Trimming took off 3 bases at V and 4 bases at J, with 7 bases between the two ends. The CDR3 DNA sequence: TGTGCCAGCAGCTTGGAGGGGTATAATTCACCCCTCCACTTT. Protein product: CASSLEGYNSPLHF.

The chain couples TRBV7-9 to TRBJ2-7, with 7 nucleotides matching TRBD2. The length of the CDR3 is 14 residues. With V trimmed by 0 bases and J by 6 bases, 5 bases remained unmatched. Germline CDR1 SEHNR, CDR2 FQNEAQ (reference sequence). CDR3 in DNA: TGTGCCAGCAGCTTAGCGGGGGGGATACGCGAGCAGTACTTC. The encoded protein is CASSLAGGIREQYF.